This T cell receptor (beta chain) stems from a study of cytomegalovirus exposure and HLA in healthy donors. At the level of the study: T cells numbering about 180 million yielded some 120 million unique TCR beta sequences in an earlier analysis. Broader study findings: Cytomegalovirus status was reportedly diagnosed by the classifier with high specificity and sensitivity. Previously analyzed data showed that most TCR beta V segments were productive at a frequency of about 90% or about 30%.

The table lists this clone with a few counts. Its matching antigen is unknown. The CDR3 is made up of 14 amino acids. V dropped 8 bases and J dropped 5; count of bases not matched to a gene: 10. The germline gives CDR1 MDHEN, CDR2 SYDVKM. The PCR ran on 60 Vbeta and 13 Jbeta primers. Profiled with immunoSEQ multiplex PCR; TCRdb holds only in-frame clones, not every one. The sample records approximately 210,000 clones, roughly 80% being singletons. The genes are TRBV28 and TRBJ2-5; TRBD2 matches 8 bases. This sequence was found in a woman aged 25-40 years in good health and CMV-seropositive. Material for sequencing was PBMCs. CDR3: CASREGGAQETQYF. The CDR3 nucleotides are TGTGCCAGCCGGGAGGGGGGGGCGCAGGAGACCCAGTACTTC.